This note documents a single TCR beta chain sequence. Antigen unknown. This specimen belongs to a study of somatic mutations in cytotoxic T cells in rheumatoid arthritis. Study conclusions and caveats: Multiple comparisons were not accounted for in the slight TRBV07 underrepresentation seen in rheumatoid arthritis patients. With age, CD8+ clonality increased in rheumatoid arthritis patients, whereas no such increase appeared in healthy controls. Among under 75 patients, several showed a largest CD8+ clone that surpassed 20% of CD8+ cells.

TCRdb's copy holds only in-frame clones and misses some; the assay was immunoSEQ multiplex PCR. The sample consists of under 20,000 clones, about 85% of them appearing once. The germline V gene has CDR1 SGHNT and CDR2 YYREEE (reference sequence). V was shortened by 0 bases and J by 8 bases, with 8 bases between the two germline ends. This CDR3 spans 12 amino acids. The CD4+ and CD8+ fractions came from positive magnetic bead selection and were purity-checked by flow cytometry. The TCR originated in a woman aged 40 to 50 with rheumatoid arthritis. This sequence joins TRBV5-4 and TRBJ1-1; the D is unclear. The material sequenced was CD8+ T cells sorted from blood. CDR3 in amino acids: CASSLGQWEAFF. The CDR3 nucleotides read TGTGCCAGCAGCTTGGGGCAATGGGAAGCTTTCTTT.